These 14 T cell receptor beta chains were all obtained from the same sample, sequenced in a study of T-cell reconstitution after alpha-beta-depleted transplantation in children. During its preparation, the TCRbeta library received unique molecular identifiers. TCRdb reprocessed the PCR reads via MiXCR and lists one record per CDR3 protein. The table shows about 610,000 distinct CDR3 sequences, with over 9.5% occurring only once. Sequencing used PBMCs from the stem cell graft donor, obtained from the stem cell graft. The receptors here all came from a human donor who donated a stem cell graft to a child with acute myeloid leukemia.

V gene TRBV19 combines with J gene TRBJ1-1, with a weak D call TRBD1 (5 bases). The CDR3 runs to 16 residues. Looked up from germline, CDR1 is LNHDA and CDR2 is SQIVND (reference sequence). Trimming left V 7 bases short and J 3 bases short, with 21 bases between. The CDR3 here is CASKFRFRGKDTEAFF. CDR3 DNA: TGTGCCAGTAAGTTTCGTTTCCGGGGGAAAGACACTGAAGCTTTCTTT.

This clonotype was observed a few times. This sequence joins TRBV18 and TRBJ2-1, with TRBD2 identical over 12 bases. CDR1 is KGHSH and CDR2 is LQKENI in the germline V gene. The CDR3 spans 15 residues. V dropped 6 bases and J dropped 7; count of bases not matched to a gene: 7. In DNA, the CDR3 is TGTGCCAGCTCCGGAACGACTAGCGGGAGTAATGAGCAGTTCTTC. The encoded protein is CASSGTTSGSNEQFF.

This clonotype was observed at least ten times. CDR3 residues: CSAPPRGRTTDTQYF. The CDR3 DNA follows: TGCAGTGCCCCACCCCGGGGACGGACCACAGATACGCAGTATTTT. The chain uses TRBV20-1 and TRBJ2-3; D may correspond to TRBD1 or TRBD2 (5 bases each). This CDR3 spans 15 amino acids. V dropped 6 bases and J dropped 2 bases, with 18 bases sitting between them. Germline CDR1 reads DFQATT; CDR2 reads SNEGSKA (reference sequence).

This clonotype was seen ten or more times. The chain joins TRBV29-1 to TRBJ2-5; possibly TRBD2 for D (5 bases). Germline CDR1 reads SQVTM; CDR2 reads ANQGSEA. There are 12 residues in the CDR3. Trimming pared 3 bases from V and 3 bases from J, leaving 8 bases between. The CDR3 protein is CSVDLAEETQYF. The CDR3 coding sequence is TGCAGCGTTGATCTAGCAGAAGAGACCCAGTACTTC. The entire variable domain, with the rest obtained from reference TRBV29-1 and TRBJ2-5, is as follows: SAVISQKPSRDICQRGTSLTIQCQVDSQVTMMFWYRQQPGQSLTLIATANQGSEATYESGFVIDKFPISRPNLTFSTLTVSNMSPEDSSIYLCSVDLAEETQYFGPGTRLLVL.

This clonotype was found many times. The rearrangement links TRBV5-1 to TRBJ2-5; TRBD1 might be the D (5 bases). The CDR3 is made up of 14 amino acids. The germline CDR1 and CDR2 sequences are SGHRS and YFSETQ. Between the trimmed V and J ends, which lost 1 base and 5 bases, there was a span of 12 bases. CDR3 region: CASSLRGSGETQYF. In nucleotides, the CDR3 is TGCGCCAGCAGCTTGAGGGGATCAGGGGAGACCCAGTACTTC.

This clonotype was observed at least ten times. This chain links TRBV20-1 with TRBJ2-1; tentatively, D is TRBD2 (6 bases). The V end lost 3 bases, the J end lost 5 bases, and 14 bases lay between the germline ends. The V gene's germline CDR1 is DFQATT and CDR2 SNEGSKA (reference sequence). CDR3 length equals 14 residues. CDR3 bases: TGCAGTGCTAGGGGAAGGAGGACTAACAATGAGCAGTTCTTC. This translates into CSARGRRTNNEQFF.

The chain recombines TRBV12-3 or TRBV12-4 with TRBJ2-1; D not resolved. The CDR3 is 12 residues long. V was pared by 3 bases and J by 8 bases, with 8 bases between. CDR3 coding DNA: TGTGCCAGCAGTTTTCTCAGTGATGAGCAGTTCTTC. This codes for CASSFLSDEQFF.

Ten or more counts support this clonotype. The V gene is TRBV5-6, the J gene TRBJ1-2; no clear D. CDR3 size: 15 residues. CDR1 and CDR2 (germline): SGHDT, YYEEEE. V dropped 1 base and J dropped 5 bases, with 15 bases sitting between them. The CDR3 coding sequence is TGTGCCAGCAGCTTGATAGGTGGGAATGAGTATGGCTACACCTTC. It is translated as CASSLIGGNEYGYTF.

This clonotype showed up many times. CDR3 residues: CATSDRDQLSDTQYF. For the CDR3, the DNA is TGTGCCACCAGTGACCGGGACCAATTATCAGATACGCAGTATTTT. The chain employs TRBV24-1 and TRBJ2-3; D tentatively fits TRBD1 or TRBD2 (5 bases each). The germline V gene encodes CDR1 KGHDR and CDR2 SFDVKD. Trimming stripped 4 bases from V and 4 bases from J, with 14 bases between. CDR3 length: 15 residues.

The chain links TRBV28 to TRBJ2-7; 10 bases line up with TRBD1. The CDR3 runs to 15 residues. Germline V lookup: CDR1 MDHEN, CDR2 SYDVKM. The V segment lost 7 bases and the J segment 5 bases; nucleotides outside the gene matches: 11. For the CDR3, the DNA is TGTGCCAGCAAAGCCCCGGGACAGGGGAAACACGAGCAGTACTTC. Translation gives CASKAPGQGKHEQYF.

With respect to this clonotype: The conserved phenylalanine or tryptophan normally closing the CDR3 is absent here, so this likely arose from a read error. The rearrangement joins TRBV7-9 to TRBJ2-1; D assignment may be TRBD1 or TRBD2 (6 bases each). V was pared by 5 bases and J by 2 bases, with 16 bases between. Germline V CDR1 and CDR2: SEHNR, FQNEAQ (reference sequence). The CDR3 runs to 16 residues. Here the CDR3 reads CASSLTGRTTYNEQFI. The CDR3 coding sequence is TGTGCCAGCAGCCTAACAGGGAGGACCACCTACAATGAGCAGTTCATC.

This clonotype has only a few counts. The CDR3 region is CAFRDRVPYEQYF. In nucleotides, the CDR3 is TGTGCCTTCCGGGACAGGGTGCCCTACGAGCAGTACTTC. The chain couples TRBV30 to TRBJ2-7; 9 nucleotides line up with TRBD1. The CDR3 is 13 amino acids. The J segment lost 2 bases and the V segment lost 7 bases, leaving 6 bases of the junction unmatched. Germline V gene data show CDR1 as GTSNPN and CDR2 as SVGIG (reference sequence).

The chain links TRBV30 to TRBJ2-5; D is unclear. This CDR3 spans 12 amino acids. V lost 5 bases, J lost 5 bases, and 12 bases lay in between. Germline V gene lookup returns CDR1 GTSNPN and CDR2 SVGIG (reference sequence). Written as DNA, the CDR3 is TGTGCCTGGGTTGTTTTTGGGGAGACCCAGTACTTC. It yields the protein CAWVVFGETQYF.

The chain uses TRBV6-2 or TRBV6-3 and TRBJ2-1, with TRBD2 matching over 10 bases. This CDR3 is built from 15 residues. Germline loops: CDR1 MNHEY, CDR2 SVGEGT. V lost 6 bases, J lost 7 bases, and 9 bases stayed unmatched. CDR3 amino acids: CASSSLAGSGNEQFF. The CDR3 nucleotides read TGTGCCAGCAGCTCACTAGCGGGGTCGGGAAATGAGCAGTTCTTC.